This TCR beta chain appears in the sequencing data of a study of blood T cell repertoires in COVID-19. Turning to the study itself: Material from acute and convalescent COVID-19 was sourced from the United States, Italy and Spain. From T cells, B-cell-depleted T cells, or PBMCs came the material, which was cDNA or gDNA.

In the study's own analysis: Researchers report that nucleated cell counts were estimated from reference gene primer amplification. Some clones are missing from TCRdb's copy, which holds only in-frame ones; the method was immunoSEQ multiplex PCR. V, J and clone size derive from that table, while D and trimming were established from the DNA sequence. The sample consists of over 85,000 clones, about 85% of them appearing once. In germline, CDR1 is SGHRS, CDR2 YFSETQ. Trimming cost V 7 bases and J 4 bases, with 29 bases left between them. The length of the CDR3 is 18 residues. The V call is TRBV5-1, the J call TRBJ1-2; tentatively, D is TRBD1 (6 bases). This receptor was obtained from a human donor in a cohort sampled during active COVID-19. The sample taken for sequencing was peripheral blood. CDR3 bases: TGCGCCAGCGGACCTCAGGGGACAATCCTAAAGAGCGGCTATGGCTACACCTTC. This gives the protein CASGPQGTILKSGYGYTF.